This T cell receptor beta chain was profiled in a study of blood T cell repertoires in COVID-19. Study-wide context: Material from acute and convalescent COVID-19 was sourced from the United States, Italy and Spain. The analysed material was cDNA or gDNA that came from T cells, B-cell-depleted T cells, or PBMCs.

Original analysis: From reference gene primer amplification, estimates of nucleated cell counts were derived. Profiling relied on immunoSEQ multiplex PCR, and the TCRdb table lists in-frame clones only, not all of them. V and J calls and clone size are those listed in that table; D and trimming were worked out from the DNA. The sample has 200,000 or so clones, 75% to 90% seen once. Germline V gives CDR1 SGHKS, CDR2 YYEKEE (reference sequence). The CDR3 loop spans 17 amino acids. With V trimmed by 2 bases and J by 3 bases, 11 bases remained unmatched. The receptor's source is a woman aged 40 to 55 with acute or convalescent COVID-19. The chain employs TRBV5-5 and TRBJ2-7, with 10 bases that match TRBD1. The sample comprised peripheral blood. CDR3 nucleotide sequence: TGTGCCAGCAGCTTTGGAACCGGGACAGGGGTCGACTACGAGCAGTACTTC. It encodes CASSFGTGTGVDYEQYF.